This T cell receptor (beta chain) was identified in a study of T cells in Graves' hyperthyroidism and ophthalmopathy. V was trimmed by 0 bases and J by 7 bases, leaving 15 bases between them. Looked up from germline, CDR1 is SNHLY and CDR2 is FYNNEI. There are 16 residues in the CDR3. This clonotype was counted ten times or more. Researchers amplified the TCR beta CDR3 regions from RNA transcripts. The HTBI primer set was used in a first-round RT-PCR of the TCR CDR3. TCRdb independently ran MiXCR on the multiplex PCR reads; one entry per CDR3 protein. The repertoire consists of around 250,000 distinct CDR3 sequences, with just over 14% occurring once and the leading ten covering about 14%.

V gene TRBV2 combines with J gene TRBJ1-4; D is ambiguous. The sequence was obtained from a woman aged 40 to 55 with Graves' hyperthyroidism that later progressed to Graves' ophthalmopathy. The sample was blood. CDR3 sequence: CASSEAEHRMGEKLFF. The DNA of the CDR3 is TGTGCCAGCAGTGAAGCGGAACATAGAATGGGTGAAAAACTGTTTTTT.